One and the same sample provided the 10 T cell receptor beta chains below, sequenced in a study of regulatory T cells in long-lasting Graves disease. Time point indicated: newly diagnosed GD, antithyroid drugs for less than 3 months. There was RNA extracted from PBMCs, and the TCR library was made from it. Combining iRepertoire HTBI primers with Arm-PCR of CDR3 regions, the authors built TCR beta libraries. TCRdb recomputed calls from the multiplex PCR reads with MiXCR, one row per CDR3 protein. The repertoire has 620,000 or so distinct CDR3 sequences, about 16% of them found once; the top ten carry about 17%. This same sample was also part of a study on T cells in Graves' hyperthyroidism and ophthalmopathy.

Specimen: peripheral blood mononuclear cells (PBMCs), collected at new diagnosis, from a patient treated with antithyroid drugs. The receptors originated from a woman under 40 with Graves disease.

The chain links TRBV4-1 to TRBJ2-1; 11 nucleotides agree with TRBD2. V lost 0 bases, J lost 11 bases, and 9 bases stayed unmatched. Germline V gene sequence: CDR1 MGHRA, CDR2 YSYEKL. The CDR3 has 16 residues. CDR3 in DNA: TGCGCCAGCAGCCAAGAACCCGGACTAGCGGGCGGTAAGCAGTTCTTC. Its protein product is CASSQEPGLAGGKQFF.

V and J are TRBV6-5 and TRBJ2-6, with 9 nucleotides matching TRBD1. Germline V gene sequence: CDR1 MNHEY, CDR2 SVGAGI. CDR3 length: 19 residues. J gave up 0 bases and V 1 base, and 7 bases lay outside the gene matches. CDR3 loop: CASSYWGTGRNSGANVLTF. CDR3 DNA: TGTGCCAGCAGTTACTGGGGGACAGGGAGAAACTCTGGGGCCAACGTCCTGACTTTC.

About this clonotype: With a much larger clone just one base away, this may be a read error. The chain combines TRBV6-1 with TRBJ2-7, with 7 bases identical to TRBD2. The CDR3 runs to 14 residues. Germline CDR1 is MNHNS and CDR2 is SASEGT. V shed 6 bases and J 5 bases; nucleotides not matched to a gene: 10. The CDR3 nucleotides are TGTGCCAGCAGGCCAGGCGGGGGTTCGCACGAGCAGTACTTC. It translates to CASRPGGGSHEQYF.

Ten or more counts support this clonotype. The CDR3 loop reads CASSLLTRLQENEQFF. The CDR3 nucleotides read TGTGCCAGCAGTTTATTAACACGTTTGCAGGAGAATGAGCAGTTCTTC. The V and J genes are TRBV28 and TRBJ2-1; D ambiguous. This CDR3 region has 16 residues. Between the trimmed V and J ends, which lost 1 base and 7 bases, there was a span of 17 bases. Germline-derived CDR1 and CDR2 are MDHEN and SYDVKM. Variable domain in full (rest from reference TRBV28 and TRBJ2-1): DVKVTQSSRYLVKRTGEKVFLECVQDMDHENMFWYRQDPGLGLRLIYFSYDVKMKEKGDIPEGYSVSREKKERFSLILESASTNQTSMYLCASSLLTRLQENEQFFGPGTRLTVL.

This clonotype has ten or more counts. The J gene is TRBJ1-1, the V gene TRBV20-1, with D maybe TRBD1 (5 bases). The germline V gene has CDR1 DFQATT and CDR2 SNEGSKA (reference sequence). V was pared by 0 bases and J by 0 bases, with 14 bases between. This CDR3 has 16 residues. CDR3: CSAREVGGGVNTEAFF. The CDR3, as DNA: TGCAGTGCTAGAGAGGTGGGAGGAGGGGTGAACACTGAAGCTTTCTTT.

A remark on this clonotype: One end of the junction is discordant with germline, which a read error may explain. V is TRBV28 and J is TRBJ2-6; the match to TRBD2 covers 10 bases. This CDR3 is 16 amino acids long. The germline V gene encodes CDR1 MDHEN and CDR2 SYDVKM. CDR3 residues: CVSLAGESTGANVLTF. DNA for the CDR3: TGTGTCAGCCTAGCGGGAGAGTCAACTGGGGCCAACGTCCTGACTTTC.

About this clonotype: A much larger clone differs by one base, so this may be a read error. The V call is TRBV6-5, the J call TRBJ1-1, with D perhaps TRBD1 (5 bases). V lost 8 bases to trimming and J lost 4 bases, with 14 bases between them. The CDR3 covers 13 residues. From germline, CDR1 is MNHEY and CDR2 SVGAGI. The CDR3 is CASGFQGITEAFF. CDR3 nucleotides: TGTGCCAGCGGTTTCCAGGGTATCACTGAAGCTTTCTTT.

In this sample, this clonotype turned up many times. The CDR3 DNA reads as TGTGCCAGCCAGTCAGTTCCGGCGGGACGTGGAGATACGCAGTATTTT. The encoded protein is CASQSVPAGRGDTQYF. The chain links TRBV28 to TRBJ2-3; D might be TRBD2 (6 bases). Germline CDR1 is MDHEN and CDR2 is SYDVKM. V lost 8 bases and J 5 bases, leaving 23 bases between the germline ends. This CDR3 has 16 amino acids.

This clonotype was counted at least ten times. The chain links TRBV20-1 to TRBJ2-3; 12 positions match TRBD2. Germline-derived CDR1 and CDR2 are DFQATT and SNEGSKA (reference sequence). The junction had 9 bases not matched to a gene; V was cut back by 1 base and J by 4 bases. The CDR3 totals 17 residues. The CDR3 DNA sequence: TGCAGTGCTAGAGGCCGACTAGCGGGAGAGCGCGCAGATACGCAGTATTTT. Translation: CSARGRLAGERADTQYF.

In its sample, this clonotype was seen many times. The CDR3 sequence: CSAKTANTEAFF. In nucleotides, the CDR3 is TGCAGTGCGAAGACAGCGAACACTGAAGCTTTCTTT. V usage is TRBV20-1 and J usage is TRBJ1-1, with D possibly matching TRBD1 (5 bases). CDR1 and CDR2 from the germline V gene are DFQATT and SNEGSKA (reference sequence). The CDR3 is 12 amino acids. V was trimmed by 6 bases and J by 1 base, leaving 9 bases between them.